This T cell receptor (beta chain) emerged from a study of glioma-infiltrating T cells. Amplification of TCR alpha and beta CDR3 regions from RNA used iRepertoire nested multiplex PCR. MiXCR was run by TCRdb on the multiplex PCR reads, yielding one entry per CDR3 protein. Of about 10,000 distinct CDR3 sequences detected, under 65% appear once; the ten largest clones hold about 20%. This CDR3 has 16 residues. Looked up from germline, CDR1 is SGHTA and CDR2 is FQGNSA. The trim removed 3 bases at V and 1 base at J, leaving 6 bases unmatched. The clonotype originates from a human donor with low-grade glioma or glioblastoma, undergoing nonglioma brain surgery, or in good health (not recorded which). J is TRBJ2-1 and V is TRBV7-2, with 7 bases that match TRBD2. The specimen sequenced was glioma tissue, nonneoplastic brain tissue, or PBMCs (not recorded which). CDR3 region: CASSFALGGSYNEQFF. CDR3 nucleotide sequence: TGTGCCAGCAGCTTCGCGTTGGGAGGGTCCTACAATGAGCAGTTCTTC.